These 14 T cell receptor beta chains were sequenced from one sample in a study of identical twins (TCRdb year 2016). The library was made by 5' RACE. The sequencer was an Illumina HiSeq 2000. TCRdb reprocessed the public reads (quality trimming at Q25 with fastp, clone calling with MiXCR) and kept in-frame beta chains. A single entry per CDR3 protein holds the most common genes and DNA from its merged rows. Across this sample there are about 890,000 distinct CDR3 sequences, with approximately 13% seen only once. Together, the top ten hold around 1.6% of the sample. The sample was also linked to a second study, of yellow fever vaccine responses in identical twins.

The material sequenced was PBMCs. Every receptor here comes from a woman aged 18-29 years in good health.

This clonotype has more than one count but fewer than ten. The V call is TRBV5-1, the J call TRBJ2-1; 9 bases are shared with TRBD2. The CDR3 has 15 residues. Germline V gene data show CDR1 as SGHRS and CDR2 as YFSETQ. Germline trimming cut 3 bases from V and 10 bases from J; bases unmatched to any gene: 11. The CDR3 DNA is TGCGCCAGCAGCTATAGCGGGGGCGGTATTCGGGAGCAGTTCTTC. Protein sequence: CASSYSGGGIREQFF. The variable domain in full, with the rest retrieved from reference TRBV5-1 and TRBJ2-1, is KAGVTQTPRYLIKTRGQQVTLSCSPISGHRSVSWYQQTPGQGLQFLFEYFSETQRNKGNFPGRFSGRQFSNSRSEMNVSTLELGDSALYLCASSYSGGGIREQFFGPGTRLTVL.

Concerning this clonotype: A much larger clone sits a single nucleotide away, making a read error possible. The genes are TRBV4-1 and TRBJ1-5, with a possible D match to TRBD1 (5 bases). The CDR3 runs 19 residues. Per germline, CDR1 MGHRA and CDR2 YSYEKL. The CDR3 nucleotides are TGCGCCAGCAGCTCCCTCCCCCTCGGGACTGGGGTTAGCAATCAGCCCCAGCGTTTT. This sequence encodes CASSSLPLGTGVSNQPQRF.

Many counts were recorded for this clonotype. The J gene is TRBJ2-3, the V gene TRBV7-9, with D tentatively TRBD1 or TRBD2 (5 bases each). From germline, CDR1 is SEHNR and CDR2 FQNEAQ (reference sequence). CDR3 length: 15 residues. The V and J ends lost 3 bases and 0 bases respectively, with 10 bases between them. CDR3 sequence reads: CASSFGDGSTDTQYF. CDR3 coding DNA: TGTGCCAGCAGCTTCGGGGACGGTAGCACAGATACGCAGTATTTT.

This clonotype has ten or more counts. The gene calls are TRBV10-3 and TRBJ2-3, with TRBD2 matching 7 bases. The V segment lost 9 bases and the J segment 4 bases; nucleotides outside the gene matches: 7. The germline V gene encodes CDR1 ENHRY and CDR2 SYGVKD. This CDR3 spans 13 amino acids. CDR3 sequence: CAMGGGVADTQYF. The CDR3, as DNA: TGTGCCATGGGCGGGGGAGTCGCAGATACGCAGTATTTT.

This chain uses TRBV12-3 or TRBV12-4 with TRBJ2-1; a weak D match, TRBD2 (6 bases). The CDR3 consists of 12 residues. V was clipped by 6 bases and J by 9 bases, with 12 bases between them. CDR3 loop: CASSLKRVEQFF. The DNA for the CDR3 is TGTGCCAGCAGCCTCAAGCGGGTTGAGCAGTTCTTC.

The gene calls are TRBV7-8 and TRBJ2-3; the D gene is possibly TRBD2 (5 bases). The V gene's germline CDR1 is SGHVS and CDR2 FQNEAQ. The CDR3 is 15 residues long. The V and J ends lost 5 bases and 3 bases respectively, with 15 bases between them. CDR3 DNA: TGTGCCAGCAGCCTCCCTTTGGGAGAAACAGATACGCAGTATTTT. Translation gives CASSLPLGETDTQYF.

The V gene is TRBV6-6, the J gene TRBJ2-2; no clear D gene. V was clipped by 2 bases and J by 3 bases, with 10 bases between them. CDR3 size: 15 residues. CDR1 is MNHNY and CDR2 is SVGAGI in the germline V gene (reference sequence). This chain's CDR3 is CASSYGGYHTGELFF. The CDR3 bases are TGTGCCAGCAGTTACGGTGGTTATCACACCGGGGAGCTGTTTTTT.

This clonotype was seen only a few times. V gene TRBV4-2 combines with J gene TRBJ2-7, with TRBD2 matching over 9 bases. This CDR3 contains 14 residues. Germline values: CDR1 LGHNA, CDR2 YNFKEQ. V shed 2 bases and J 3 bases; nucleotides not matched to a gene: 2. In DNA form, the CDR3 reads TGTGCCAGCAGCCAAACTAGCGGGCTCTACGAGCAGTACTTC. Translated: CASSQTSGLYEQYF.

DNA for the CDR3: TGTGCCAGCAGTGACCTGGGTGAGCAGTTCTTC. This translates into CASSDLGEQFF. The chain recombines TRBV2 with TRBJ2-1; D is unclear. Between the trimmed V and J ends, which lost 3 bases and 9 bases, there was a span of 6 bases. The CDR3 is 11 amino acids. Germline-derived CDR1 and CDR2 are SNHLY and FYNNEI.

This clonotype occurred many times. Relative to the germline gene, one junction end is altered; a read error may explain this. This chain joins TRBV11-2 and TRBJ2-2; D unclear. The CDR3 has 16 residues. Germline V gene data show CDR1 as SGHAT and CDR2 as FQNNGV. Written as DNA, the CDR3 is TGCGCCAGCAGCTTGGTCGGCAGCTTGAACACCGGGGAGCTGTTTTTT. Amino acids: CASSLVGSLNTGELFF.

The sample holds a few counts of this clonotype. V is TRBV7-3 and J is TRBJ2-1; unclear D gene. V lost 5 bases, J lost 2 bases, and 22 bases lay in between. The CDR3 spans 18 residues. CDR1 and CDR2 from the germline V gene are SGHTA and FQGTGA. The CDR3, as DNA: TGTGCCAGCAGCCGATCTCCCCGGGCCAATGACCCCTACAATGAGCAGTTCTTC. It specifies CASSRSPRANDPYNEQFF.

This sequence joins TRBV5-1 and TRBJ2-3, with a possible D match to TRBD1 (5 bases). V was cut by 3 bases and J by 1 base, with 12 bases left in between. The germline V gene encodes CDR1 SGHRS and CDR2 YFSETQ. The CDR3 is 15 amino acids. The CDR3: CASSSQTDGTDTQYF. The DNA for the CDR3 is TGCGCCAGCAGCTCCCAGACAGACGGCACAGATACGCAGTATTTT.

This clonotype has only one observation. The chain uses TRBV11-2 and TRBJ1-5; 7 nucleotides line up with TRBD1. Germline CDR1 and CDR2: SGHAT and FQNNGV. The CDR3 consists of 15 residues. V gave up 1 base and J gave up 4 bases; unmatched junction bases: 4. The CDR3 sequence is CASSLVGTANQPQHF. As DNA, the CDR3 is TGTGCCAGCAGCTTAGTCGGGACAGCGAATCAGCCCCAGCATTTT.

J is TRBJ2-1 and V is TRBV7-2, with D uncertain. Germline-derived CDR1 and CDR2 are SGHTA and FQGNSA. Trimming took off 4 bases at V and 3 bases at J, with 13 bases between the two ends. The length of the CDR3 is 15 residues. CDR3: CASSYRTLNYNEQFF. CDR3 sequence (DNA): TGTGCCAGCAGCTACAGAACCTTGAACTACAATGAGCAGTTCTTC.